The T cell receptor (beta chain) under discussion was sequenced for a study of blood T cell repertoires in COVID-19. The wider study: Acute and convalescent COVID-19 specimens originated in the United States, Italy and Spain. Nucleic acid was either cDNA or gDNA, and it came from T cells, B-cell-depleted T cells, or PBMCs.

In the source study's methods: Reference gene primer amplification yielded estimated nucleated cell counts. The repertoire was sequenced with immunoSEQ multiplex PCR; TCRdb's copy has only in-frame clones and lacks some. V and J calls plus clone size are reproduced from that table; the DNA served to infer D and trimming. The data hold more than 200,000 clones, with 85% to 90% observed a single time. The CDR3 has 17 residues. Germline-derived CDR1 and CDR2 are KGHSH and LQKENI. Trimming took 0 bases from V and 6 from J; bases not matched to a gene: 6. The chain combines TRBV18 with TRBJ2-3; 13 nucleotides align to TRBD2. Material: peripheral blood. The source is a woman aged 60-70 years with acute or convalescent COVID-19. The CDR3, as DNA: TGTGCCAGCTCACCACCTTCACTAGCGGGAGGGGCGGATACGCAGTATTTT. Translation gives CASSPPSLAGGADTQYF.